This T cell receptor beta chain was observed in a study of T cell responses to AZD1222 COVID-19 vaccine. Looked up from germline, CDR1 is SGHAT and CDR2 is FQNNGV. The CDR3 is made up of 15 amino acids. J lost 5 bases, V lost 5 bases, and 9 bases had no gene match. This table comes from immunoSEQ multiplex PCR, and its TCRdb copy is limited to in-frame clones, with some not included. The repertoire has about 140,000 clones, approximately 90% of them found once; the top ten carry approximately 3%. The sequencing used peripheral blood, collected 28 days after the second AZD1222 dose. The J gene is TRBJ1-2, the V gene TRBV11-2, with TRBD1 identical over 9 bases. This clonotype originated in an adult who received the AZD1222 COVID-19 vaccine. The CDR3 here is CASSPLQGAGYGYTF. CDR3 bases: TGTGCCAGCAGCCCATTACAGGGGGCGGGTTATGGCTACACCTTC.